Listed here is a single T cell receptor (beta chain). The CDR3 is made up of 16 amino acids. The germline CDR1 and CDR2 sequences are SGHRS and YFSETQ. Trimming took 5 bases from V and 5 from J, leaving 17 bases between them. The data originate from a study of blood T cell repertoires in COVID-19. About the research overall: In each case, the material was cDNA or gDNA derived from T cells, B-cell-depleted T cells, or PBMCs.

The data were produced by immunoSEQ multiplex PCR, yet TCRdb's version contains in-frame clones alone and is incomplete. The sample carries approximately 190,000 clones, about 82% recorded once. The sample taken for sequencing was peripheral blood. This clonotype originated in a woman aged 25 to 39 with acute or convalescent COVID-19. This chain links TRBV5-1 with TRBJ1-6; D not resolved. Written as DNA, the CDR3 is TGCGCCAGCAGACCTGATATCGGGGAGCATAATTCACCCCTCCACTTT. Its protein product is CASRPDIGEHNSPLHF. Using reference TRBV5-1 and TRBJ1-6 for the parts outside the CDR3, the full variable domain is KAGVTQTPRYLIKTRGQQVTLSCSPISGHRSVSWYQQTPGQGLQFLFEYFSETQRNKGNFPGRFSGRQFSNSRSEMNVSTLELGDSALYLCASRPDIGEHNSPLHFGNGTRLTVT.